Presented here are 4 T cell receptor beta chains from one specimen sequenced in a study of cytomegalovirus exposure and HLA in healthy donors. Use of 60 Vbeta and 13 Jbeta primers characterized the PCR. This table comes from immunoSEQ multiplex PCR, and its TCRdb copy is limited to in-frame clones, with some not included. The top ten clones hold approximately 2.5% of a sample with about 170,000 clones, roughly 81% of them seen once. Sequenced: PBMCs. These receptors came from a man aged 30 to 39 in good health and CMV-seropositive.

This clone was counted only a few times. This chain connects TRBV7-2 to TRBJ1-4; perhaps TRBD1 as D (6 bases). The length of the CDR3 is 14 residues. The germline CDR1 and CDR2 sequences are SGHTA and FQGNSA. Trimming took off 5 bases at V and 7 bases at J, with 14 bases between the two ends. CDR3 region: CASSPSRGGEKLFF. Written as DNA, the CDR3 is TGTGCCAGCAGCCCCTCCAGGGGCGGTGAAAAACTGTTTTTT.

This rearrangement joins TRBV7-9 to TRBJ2-7; D is ambiguous. V was cut by 2 bases and J by 7 bases, with 12 bases left in between. The germline V gene has CDR1 SEHNR and CDR2 FQNEAQ (reference sequence). The CDR3 length is 13 residues. For the CDR3, the DNA is TGTGCCAGCAGCTTAAAGTCACAGCAAGAGCAGTACGTC. Residues: CASSLKSQQEQYV.

V usage is TRBV27 and J usage is TRBJ1-1; possible D gene TRBD1, 5 bases. Germline values: CDR1 MNHEY, CDR2 SMNVEV (reference sequence). The CDR3 runs 14 residues. V lost 5 bases and J lost 2, with 12 bases in between. DNA of the CDR3: TGTGCCAGCAGTCCGACAGCAGTTAACACTGAAGCTTTCTTT. Amino acid sequence: CASSPTAVNTEAFF.

The J gene is TRBJ1-6, the V gene TRBV7-6; the match to TRBD1 covers 7 bases. CDR1 and CDR2 (germline): SGHVS, FNYEAQ. The length of the CDR3 is 12 residues. J lost 12 bases, V lost 4 bases, and 3 bases had no gene match. CDR3 residues: CASSSRDRPLHF. The DNA of the CDR3 is TGTGCCAGCAGCTCCCGGGACAGACCCCTCCACTTT.